The present T cell receptor (beta chain) was sequenced within a study of blood T cell repertoires in COVID-19. Study overall: T cells, B-cell-depleted T cells, or PBMCs supplied cDNA or gDNA.

The CDR3 contains 16 residues. Trimming left V 3 bases short and J 4 bases short, with 19 bases between. CDR1 KGHSH and CDR2 LQKENI come from the germline V gene. Measured with immunoSEQ multiplex PCR; TCRdb has only the in-frame clones, and not every one. Of 350,000 to 400,000 clones listed, around 87% are singletons. Sequencing was done on a sample of PBMCs or T cells enriched from blood (not recorded which). This receptor was taken from a man aged 18 to 29 who had recovered from COVID-19. The V gene is TRBV18, the J gene TRBJ2-7; the D gene is possibly TRBD2 (6 bases). The CDR3 is CASSPLRDSPMYEQYF. CDR3 nucleotides: TGTGCCAGCTCACCTCTCCGGGACTCACCTATGTACGAGCAGTACTTC.